The 16 T cell receptor beta chains in this list originate from one sample, sequenced in a study of T cells in Graves' hyperthyroidism and ophthalmopathy. TCR beta CDR3 region amplification was performed from RNA transcripts. The TCR CDR3 was amplified in a first-round RT-PCR using the HTBI primer set. TCRdb independently ran MiXCR on the multiplex PCR reads; one entry per CDR3 protein. This sample yields about 640,000 distinct CDR3 sequences, of which less than 25% are seen a single time; 34% belongs to the top ten. The sequencing sample was made of blood. These receptors came from a man aged 30-40 years with Graves' ophthalmopathy.

This clonotype has a handful of counts. V and J are TRBV20-1 and TRBJ2-1; tentatively, D is TRBD2 (6 bases). V was clipped by 1 base and J by 9 bases, with 10 bases between them. Germline V gene data show CDR1 as DFQATT and CDR2 as SNEGSKA (reference sequence). The length of the CDR3 is 12 residues. Written as DNA, the CDR3 is TGCAGTGCTAGAGGGCCAGCGGGTGAGCAGTTCTTC. Translation: CSARGPAGEQFF.

This clonotype was counted between two and nine times. CDR3 DNA sequence: TGTGCCACCGGGACTTTTGAGCAGTTCTTC. It encodes CATGTFEQFF. The genes are TRBV28 and TRBJ2-1, with D perhaps TRBD2 (6 bases). Germline V gene data show CDR1 as MDHEN and CDR2 as SYDVKM. V lost 10 bases, J lost 9 bases, and 10 bases lay in between. The CDR3 runs 10 residues.

CDR3 residues: CASSLAGGFSGNTIYF. The CDR3 DNA is TGTGCCAGCAGCTTAGCGGGCGGCTTCTCTGGAAACACCATATATTTT. V gene TRBV7-8 combines with J gene TRBJ1-3; D is ambiguous. The CDR3 sequence is 16 residues long. The germline V gene encodes CDR1 SGHVS and CDR2 FQNEAQ. V lost 0 bases and J 0 bases, leaving 9 bases between the germline ends.

This clonotype came up many times. The chain links TRBV20-1 to TRBJ2-1; 7 nucleotides line up with TRBD1. The CDR3 sequence is 13 residues long. The V segment lost 0 bases and the J segment 12 bases; nucleotides outside the gene matches: 8. The germline gives CDR1 DFQATT, CDR2 SNEGSKA (reference sequence). The CDR3 sequence: CSARDRTGGGQFF. The CDR3 DNA sequence: TGCAGTGCTAGAGATCGGACAGGTGGGGGGCAGTTCTTC.

The J gene is TRBJ2-2, the V gene TRBV20-1, with 8 bases lining up with TRBD2. V trimming: 3 bases; J trimming: 0 bases; junction bases outside the gene matches: 0. In germline, CDR1 is DFQATT, CDR2 SNEGSKA (reference sequence). The CDR3 is made up of 14 amino acids. CDR3 protein: CSASGRANTGELFF. The CDR3, as DNA: TGCAGTGCTAGCGGGAGGGCGAACACCGGGGAGCTGTTTTTT.

This clonotype was observed a handful of times. The V call is TRBV7-9, the J call TRBJ1-2; D remains ambiguous. There are 14 residues in the CDR3. Germline CDR1 and CDR2: SEHNR and FQNEAQ (reference sequence). Trimming shortened V by 11 bases and J by 8 bases, and 24 bases separated the two germline ends. The CDR3 DNA sequence: TGTGCCCTCGAGAGGGTTCGTACGACTTACGGCTACACCTTC. Encoded protein: CALERVRTTYGYTF. Variable domain in full (rest from reference TRBV7-9 and TRBJ1-2): DTGVSQNPRHKITKRGQNVTFRCDPISEHNRLYWYRQTLGQGPEFLTYFQNEAQLEKSRLLSDRFSAERPKGSFSTLEIQRTEQGDSAMYLCALERVRTTYGYTFGSGTRLTVV.

This chain uses TRBV5-4 with TRBJ2-3; tentatively, D is TRBD2 (7 bases). Germline values: CDR1 SGHNT, CDR2 YYREEE (reference sequence). The CDR3 sequence is 15 residues long. V was pared by 4 bases and J by 1 base, with 13 bases between. The CDR3 nucleotides read TGTGCCAGCAGCGGGAGGGGGGATGGCACAGATACGCAGTATTTT. This translates into CASSGRGDGTDTQYF.

The table lists this clonotype with a few counts. Its ends do not fully match the called genes, so a read error is possible. This sequence joins TRBV28 and TRBJ2-3; D perhaps matches TRBD2 (6 bases). CDR3 length: 15 amino acids. Germline lookup yields CDR1 MDHEN and CDR2 SYDVKM. CDR3 protein: CASTLAERGTDTQYF. The CDR3 DNA reads as TGTGCCAGCACTTTAGCGGAGAGGGGCACAGATACGCAGTATTTT.

The chain couples TRBV10-3 to TRBJ2-5, with 8 bases aligning to TRBD2. The germline V gene encodes CDR1 ENHRY and CDR2 SYGVKD. The CDR3 length is 15 residues. Germline trimming cut 2 bases from V and 5 bases from J; bases unmatched to any gene: 7. CDR3: CAISEPGLAYETQYF. The CDR3 nucleotides are TGTGCCATCAGTGAGCCCGGACTAGCTTATGAGACCCAGTACTTC.

This clonotype appeared many times. The chain uses TRBV7-2 and TRBJ2-3; the match to TRBD2 covers 8 bases. The J segment lost 5 bases and the V segment lost 1 base, leaving 5 bases of the junction unmatched. The CDR3 length is 15 residues. Germline CDR1 reads SGHTA; CDR2 reads FQGNSA. The CDR3 nucleotides are TGTGCCAGCAGCTTAGGTCCGGGGGGGGGAGATACGCAGTATTTT. Translating gives CASSLGPGGGDTQYF.

This clonotype was counted many times. The V and J genes are TRBV2 and TRBJ1-2, with 10 nucleotides matching TRBD1. CDR3 length equals 13 residues. Losses at the gene ends were 8 bases for V and 8 bases for J; bases not matched to a gene: 8. Germline-derived CDR1 and CDR2 are SNHLY and FYNNEI. The CDR3 here is CASQRQGAVGYTF. In DNA, the CDR3 is TGTGCCAGCCAGAGACAGGGGGCTGTCGGCTACACCTTC.

Ten or more counts support this clonotype. The genes are TRBV12-3 or TRBV12-4 and TRBJ1-1; no firm D call. This CDR3 region has 12 residues. V shed 5 bases and J shed 4 bases, with 8 bases lying between them. CDR3 DNA sequence: TGTGCCAGCAGTATTGGGCTCACTGAAGCTTTCTTT. Its protein is CASSIGLTEAFF.

This clonotype was picked up a small number of times. V usage is TRBV20-1 and J usage is TRBJ1-5; no clear D gene. Germline lookup yields CDR1 DFQATT and CDR2 SNEGSKA (reference sequence). This CDR3 comprises 16 residues. V was pared by 1 base and J by 2 bases, with 15 bases between. Here the CDR3 DNA reads TGCAGTGCTAGAGCCCTAGGGTGGCGGGGCAATCAGCCCCAGCATTTT. Its translation is CSARALGWRGNQPQHF.

There are a few counts of this clonotype. The gene calls are TRBV2 and TRBJ2-5; TRBD2 agrees at 11 bases. The ends lost 5 bases at V and 6 bases at J; junction bases unmatched: 11. Germline values: CDR1 SNHLY, CDR2 FYNNEI. The CDR3 sequence is 16 residues long. CDR3 in DNA: TGTGCCAGCAGTCCTAGCGGGAGGACGTTTCAACAGACCCAGTACTTC. Amino acids: CASSPSGRTFQQTQYF. Supplemented by reference TRBV2 and TRBJ2-5, the full variable domain reads EPEVTQTPSHQVTQMGQEVILRCVPISNHLYFYWYRQILGQKVEFLVSFYNNEISEKSEIFDDQFSVERPDGSNFTLKIRSTKLEDSAMYFCASSPSGRTFQQTQYFGPGTRLLVL.

This clonotype was detected many times. The V and J genes are TRBV20-1 and TRBJ2-7; no definite D call. Germline CDR1 DFQATT, CDR2 SNEGSKA (reference sequence). This CDR3 spans 14 amino acids. Trimming pared 0 bases from V and 2 bases from J, leaving 11 bases between. CDR3 nucleotides: TGCAGTGCTAGAGATTGGGCAGATGCCTACGAGCAGTACTTC. Translated, it gives CSARDWADAYEQYF.

This rearrangement joins TRBV20-1 to TRBJ2-1; the match to TRBD1 covers 8 bases. V lost 6 bases to trimming and J lost 6 bases; unmatched junction nucleotides: 7. Germline CDR1 is DFQATT and CDR2 is SNEGSKA (reference sequence). This CDR3 is built from 13 residues. The CDR3 protein is CSAVRDRGNEQFF. CDR3 DNA: TGCAGTGCGGTCCGCGACAGGGGCAATGAGCAGTTCTTC.